The 20 T cell receptor beta chains below were found in one sample sequenced in a study of breast tumors, draining lymph nodes, adjacent tissues. TCRdb called the multiplex PCR reads again in MiXCR, with one record for every CDR3 protein. Among about 140,000 distinct CDR3 sequences listed, approximately 32% were seen once. Samples came from axillary lymph nodes draining the breast cancer. What was sequenced was axillary lymph node tissue. These receptors came from a female donor with breast cancer. Some clones in this sample may be carry-over from other donors' samples.

This clonotype has a count of ten or more. The DNA of the CDR3 is TGTGCCAGCAGTTACACGGTGGGGGAGCTGTTTTTT. The encoded protein is CASSYTVGELFF. This chain uses TRBV6-5 with TRBJ2-2; the D is unclear. CDR3 length equals 12 residues. The germline V gene has CDR1 MNHEY and CDR2 SVGAGI. V lost 2 bases to trimming and J lost 8 bases, with 6 bases between them.

Ten or more counts support this clonotype. The chain couples TRBV10-3 to TRBJ2-7, with TRBD1 matching 8 bases. CDR1 and CDR2 (germline): ENHRY, SYGVKD. The J segment lost 7 bases and the V segment lost 4 bases, leaving 6 bases of the junction unmatched. The CDR3 sequence is 13 residues long. This CDR3 reads CAISVGQGREQYV. The CDR3 DNA sequence: TGTGCCATCAGTGTCGGACAGGGAAGGGAGCAGTACGTC.

This clonotype was detected many times. CDR3 DNA sequence: TGTGCCAGCAGTTGGGTAGGCCCAGGTCCCGGGGAGCTGTTTTTT. Amino acids: CASSWVGPGPGELFF. The chain is built from TRBV7-2 and TRBJ2-2; D call uncertain. This CDR3 comprises 15 residues. Germline lookup yields CDR1 SGHTA and CDR2 FQGNSA. Deletions cut 6 bases from V and 6 bases from J, with 17 bases between.

In the case of this clonotype: A much more abundant neighbour one base away suggests this may be a read error. The V and J genes are TRBV12-3 or TRBV12-4 and TRBJ1-2, with 11 bases identical to TRBD1. J gave up 6 bases and V 3 bases, and 9 bases lay outside the gene matches. The CDR3 spans 16 residues. The CDR3 reads CASSFGLGTGGNGYTF. CDR3 DNA sequence: TGTGCCAGCAGTTTCGGTTTGGGGACAGGGGGAAATGGCTACACCTTC.

This clonotype turned up a few times. This sequence joins TRBV30 and TRBJ1-1; 9 bases fit TRBD1. Trimming at V came to 8 bases and at J to 5 bases, leaving 6 bases not matched to a gene. Germline V CDR1 and CDR2: GTSNPN, SVGIG (reference sequence). The CDR3 length is 12 residues. CDR3 amino acids: CAGDRARTEAFF. The CDR3 DNA is TGTGCCGGGGACAGGGCTCGAACTGAAGCTTTCTTT.

At least ten counts were recorded for this clonotype. The rearrangement links TRBV27 to TRBJ2-5; D tentatively fits TRBD1 or TRBD2 (6 bases each). The V gene's germline CDR1 is MNHEY and CDR2 SMNVEV (reference sequence). The CDR3 has 15 residues. The V end lost 5 bases, the J end lost 5 bases, and 18 bases lay between the germline ends. The CDR3 reads CASSPSGAGLETQYF. CDR3 sequence (DNA): TGTGCCAGCAGTCCCTCGGGGGCTGGGTTGGAGACCCAGTACTTC.

For this clonotype: Without the conserved terminal phenylalanine or tryptophan, this CDR3 likely stems from a read error. No DNA is shown, since the ends of the CDR3 on it are uncertain; the CDR3 is the one TCRdb lists. This chain links TRBV7-9 with TRBJ2-5. The CDR3 has 14 residues if both end residues are counted. CDR1 SEHNR and CDR2 FQNEAQ come from the germline V gene (reference sequence). The CDR3 region is CASSLWAVQETQCL.

In the case of this clonotype: This likely comes from a read error, as the CDR3 has no conserved phenylalanine or tryptophan at its end. The limits of the CDR3 on the DNA are not certain, so only TCRdb's listed CDR3 is given. V usage is TRBV7-9 and J usage is TRBJ1-4; TRBD1 is taken as the D call from the table, unchecked against the DNA. Germline V gene data show CDR1 as SEHNR and CDR2 as FQNEAQ (reference sequence). The CDR3 has 10 residues if both end residues are counted. The CDR3 reads CASSYSGGAI.

This clonotype was counted at least ten times. This chain joins TRBV4-1 and TRBJ2-1; 9 nucleotides agree with TRBD1. Germline V lookup: CDR1 MGHRA, CDR2 YSYEKL. The V segment lost 0 bases and the J segment 7 bases; nucleotides outside the gene matches: 10. CDR3 length equals 17 residues. The CDR3 DNA follows: TGCGCCAGCAGCCAAGACAGGGGGGGACAGGGACCAAATGAGCAGTTCTTC. Its translation is CASSQDRGGQGPNEQFF.

A remark on this clonotype: With a much larger clone just one base away, this may be a read error. The chain recombines TRBV30 with TRBJ2-2, with a weak D call TRBD2 (6 bases). The CDR3 totals 16 residues. Germline CDR1 reads GTSNPN; CDR2 reads SVGIG (reference sequence). The V and J ends lost 8 bases and 2 bases respectively, with 21 bases between them. The CDR3 is CARKHKPGLNTGELFF. CDR3 sequence (DNA): TGTGCCCGGAAACACAAACCGGGACTCAACACCGGGGAGCTGTTTTTT.

This sequence joins TRBV20-1 and TRBJ2-1; the D gene is possibly TRBD2 (5 bases). This CDR3 spans 11 amino acids. Germline CDR1 is DFQATT and CDR2 is SNEGSKA (reference sequence). The V and J ends lost 8 bases and 8 bases respectively, with 13 bases between them. The CDR3 DNA sequence: TGCAGTTCGGAAATGGAGGATGAGCAGTTCTTC. Residues: CSSEMEDEQFF.

In this sample, this clonotype turned up many times. The chain has TRBV3-1 and TRBJ1-4; unclear D gene. Trimming left V 1 base short and J 7 bases short, with 7 bases between. The CDR3 has 13 amino acids. Germline V gene data show CDR1 as LGHDT and CDR2 as YNNKEL (reference sequence). CDR3 in amino acids: CASSQGGIEKLFF. CDR3 nucleotides: TGTGCCAGCAGCCAAGGAGGAATTGAAAAACTGTTTTTT.

This clonotype was seen many times. The CDR3 coding sequence is TGTGCCAGCAGCTTAGCGGACGGCCAGCCCCAGCATTTT. Translation: CASSLADGQPQHF. The gene calls are TRBV7-6 and TRBJ1-5; D unclear. The CDR3 spans 13 residues. Looked up from germline, CDR1 is SGHVS and CDR2 is FNYEAQ. V was pared by 0 bases and J by 7 bases, with 7 bases between. Drawing the rest from reference TRBV7-6 and TRBJ1-5, the complete variable domain is GAGVSQSPRYKVTKRGQDVALRCDPISGHVSLYWYRQALGQGPEFLTYFNYEAQQDKSGLPNDRFSAERPEGSISTLTIQRTEQRDSAMYRCASSLADGQPQHFGDGTRLSIL.

This clonotype showed up just a few times. The V and J genes are TRBV20-1 and TRBJ1-1; a possible D gene is TRBD1 (6 bases). The CDR3 loop spans 15 amino acids. Germline V gives CDR1 DFQATT, CDR2 SNEGSKA (reference sequence). Trimming cost V 0 bases and J 9 bases, with 20 bases left between them. CDR3 loop: CSAREGHGGGLQAFF. The CDR3 nucleotides read TGCAGTGCTAGAGAGGGACATGGTGGAGGACTTCAAGCTTTCTTT.

The V call is TRBV6-6, the J call TRBJ2-2; TRBD2 agrees at 8 bases. With V trimmed by 7 bases and J by 4 bases, 2 bases remained unmatched. Germline V gene lookup returns CDR1 MNHNY and CDR2 SVGAGI (reference sequence). The CDR3 runs 13 residues. The chain's CDR3 is CASTGGGTGELFF. The CDR3 coding sequence is TGTGCCAGCACGGGGGGGGGCACCGGGGAGCTGTTTTTT.

This clonotype was detected many times. J is TRBJ1-5 and V is TRBV5-6, with no clear D. Between the trimmed V and J ends, which lost 2 bases and 7 bases, there was a span of 16 bases. From germline, CDR1 is SGHDT and CDR2 YYEEEE. The CDR3 is 15 amino acids. The CDR3 region is CASSLRQALGQPQHF. The CDR3 region has the DNA TGTGCCAGCAGCTTAAGGCAGGCCCTCGGGCAGCCCCAGCATTTT. Variable domain in full (rest from reference TRBV5-6 and TRBJ1-5): DAGVTQSPTHLIKTRGQQVTLRCSPKSGHDTVSWYQQALGQGPQFIFQYYEEEERQRGNFPDRFSGHQFPNYSSELNVNALLLGDSALYLCASSLRQALGQPQHFGDGTRLSIL.

This clonotype was recorded at least ten times. This chain joins TRBV6-6 and TRBJ2-7; 7 bases agree with TRBD1. Germline V gives CDR1 MNHNY, CDR2 SVGAGI (reference sequence). This CDR3 has 15 amino acids. The trim removed 6 bases at V and 0 bases at J, leaving 8 bases unmatched. CDR3 in DNA: TGTGCCAGCAGACGACAGGGAACGCTCTCCTACGAGCAGTACGTC. Translation gives CASRRQGTLSYEQYV.

J is TRBJ1-6 and V is TRBV5-4, with 7 positions matching TRBD1. The CDR3 loop spans 19 amino acids. V lost 1 base, J lost 10 bases, and 20 bases stayed unmatched. Germline V gene data show CDR1 as SGHNT and CDR2 as YYREEE (reference sequence). This CDR3 reads CASSLRGGTAGFSLSPLHF. The CDR3 nucleotides read TGTGCCAGCAGCTTGCGGGGTGGGACAGCGGGGTTCAGTCTCTCACCCCTCCACTTT.

This clonotype has a count of ten or more. The V call is TRBV9, the J call TRBJ1-6; unclear D gene. Trimming shortened V by 4 bases and J by 6 bases, and 11 bases separated the two germline ends. The length of the CDR3 is 14 residues. Germline assignment: CDR1 SGDLS and CDR2 YYNGEE. Here the CDR3 DNA reads TGTGCCAGCAGCACCTCAGACCTTAATTCACCCCTCCACTTT. Residues: CASSTSDLNSPLHF.

Ten or more counts support this clonotype. As DNA, the CDR3 is TGCGCCAGCACCAGGGCCCACAACCTCCACGAGACCCAGTACTTC. This gives the protein CASTRAHNLHETQYF. V is TRBV5-1 and J is TRBJ2-5, with a possible D match to TRBD1 (5 bases). Germline-derived CDR1 and CDR2 are SGHRS and YFSETQ. The CDR3 is 15 amino acids. V lost 6 bases to trimming and J lost 5 bases, with 20 bases between them.